Sequencing of this T cell receptor beta chain was carried out in a study of glioma-infiltrating T cells. Comments on this clonotype: This clone may be a read error of a much larger clone one base away.

Amplification of TCR alpha and beta CDR3 regions from RNA used iRepertoire nested multiplex PCR. One entry per CDR3 protein results from TCRdb running MiXCR on the multiplex PCR reads. The sample gives roughly 100,000 distinct CDR3 sequences, 25% to 30% of which show up once; roughly 45% is in the top ten. Per the germline V gene, CDR1 is MNHEY and CDR2 is SVGAGI. The CDR3 loop spans 16 amino acids. The sequenced sample consisted of glioma tissue, nonneoplastic brain tissue, or PBMCs (not recorded which). The V and J genes are TRBV6-5 and TRBJ2-1; D uncertain. The TCR originated in a human donor with low-grade glioma or glioblastoma, undergoing nonglioma brain surgery, or in good health (not recorded which). Here the CDR3 reads CASSLNSGLRINEQLF. The CDR3 DNA sequence: TGTGCCAGTTCTCTAAACTCGGGCTTACGTATCAATGAGCAGCTCTTC.